These 21 T cell receptor beta chains share one sample of origin, sequenced in a study of blood T cell repertoires in COVID-19. Sequenced by immunoSEQ multiplex PCR; TCRdb stores in-frame clones only, minus some. The table has 250,000 or so clones, over 75% seen once. Material: PBMCs or T cells enriched from blood (not recorded which). Every receptor here comes from a woman aged 40-49 years who had been exposed to COVID-19.

In the case of this clone: A read error may account for a junction end that differs from germline. The rearrangement links TRBV5-1 to TRBJ2-5; 11 bases are a match to TRBD2. Germline-derived CDR1 and CDR2 are SGHRS and YFSETQ. The CDR3 is made up of 15 amino acids. The CDR3 DNA sequence: TGTGCCAGCAGCTTGACTAGCGGGGCGCAAGAGACCCAGTACTTC. As protein: CASSLTSGAQETQYF.

The chain combines TRBV5-6 with TRBJ2-1, with D tentatively TRBD1 (7 bases). Germline CDR1 SGHDT, CDR2 YYEEEE. V gave up 3 bases and J gave up 2 bases, with 15 bases separating them. This CDR3 spans 16 amino acids. This CDR3 is CASSWEAGTAYNEQFF. The CDR3 bases are TGTGCCAGCAGCTGGGAGGCCGGGACAGCCTACAATGAGCAGTTCTTC.

The genes are TRBV3-1 (or the pseudogene TRBV3-2) and TRBJ2-2, with a tentative D call TRBD1 (6 bases). The CDR3 covers 13 residues. V lost 4 bases, J lost 5 bases, and 8 bases lay in between. CDR1 and CDR2 (germline): LGHDT, YNNKEL (reference sequence). The CDR3 DNA reads TGTGCCAGCAGCCCGACAGGTACCGGGGAGCTGTTTTTT. This codes for CASSPTGTGELFF.

The chain links TRBV7-2 to TRBJ1-5; weak D call: TRBD1 (5 bases). The CDR3 extends over 13 amino acids. CDR1 is SGHTA and CDR2 is FQGNSA in the germline V gene. V gave up 5 bases and J gave up 5 bases, with 10 bases separating them. The CDR3 DNA follows: TGTGCCAGCAGCAGCAGGGAGGATCAGCCCCAGCATTTT. Translated: CASSSREDQPQHF.

This clone came up once. The CDR3 spells CASSQDGLQGGFAYGYTF. In nucleotides, the CDR3 is TGCGCCAGCAGCCAAGATGGATTACAGGGTGGTTTTGCGTATGGCTACACCTTC. The gene calls are TRBV4-3 and TRBJ1-2, with D possibly matching TRBD1 (6 bases). The V end was cut by 0 bases, the J end by 5 bases, with 22 bases between. The germline CDR1 and CDR2 sequences are LGHNA and YSLEER. CDR3 length: 18 amino acids.

This clone was recorded only once. V gene TRBV6-5 combines with J gene TRBJ2-7; TRBD2 agrees at 7 bases. The germline CDR1 and CDR2 sequences are MNHEY and SVGAGI. The CDR3 extends over 12 amino acids. V lost 2 bases, J lost 10 bases, and 5 bases stayed unmatched. The CDR3 nucleotides are TGTGCCAGCAGTTACGGGGAGGGGAATCAGTACTTC. It codes for CASSYGEGNQYF.

The chain links TRBV2 to TRBJ2-7, with 7 bases fitting TRBD1. The CDR3 covers 17 residues. Trimming removed 5 bases from V and 5 bases from J; junction bases left unmatched: 18. Germline assignment: CDR1 SNHLY and CDR2 FYNNEI. The CDR3 region is CASSQPTGRDRRNEQYF. CDR3 DNA: TGTGCCAGCAGTCAGCCGACGGGACGGGACAGAAGGAACGAGCAGTACTTC.

The gene calls are TRBV7-6 and TRBJ1-1, with D perhaps TRBD1 (6 bases). With 5 bases removed from V and 0 bases from J, the gap between germline ends came to 16 bases. CDR1 is SGHVS and CDR2 is FNYEAQ in the germline V gene. The CDR3 has 16 amino acids. CDR3 in DNA: TGTGCCAGCAGCCCTAGAAGAACAGGGCTGAACACTGAAGCTTTCTTT. Residues: CASSPRRTGLNTEAFF. Using reference TRBV7-6 and TRBJ1-1 for the parts outside the CDR3, the full variable domain is GAGVSQSPRYKVTKRGQDVALRCDPISGHVSLYWYRQALGQGPEFLTYFNYEAQQDKSGLPNDRFSAERPEGSISTLTIQRTEQRDSAMYRCASSPRRTGLNTEAFFGQGTRLTVV.

This chain uses TRBV6-2 or TRBV6-3 with TRBJ1-4; D may be TRBD1 (5 bases). The CDR3 has 13 residues. Trimming left V 2 bases short and J 15 bases short, with 16 bases between. Germline V gene sequence: CDR1 MNHEY, CDR2 SVGEGT. The CDR3 DNA reads TGTGCCAGCAGTTACGGGGGACTGGTGGCCTTGTTTTTT. Translated, it gives CASSYGGLVALFF.

This chain joins TRBV7-2 and TRBJ1-3, with unresolved D. CDR3 length: 16 residues. Trimming cost V 2 bases and J 0 bases, with 11 bases left between them. Germline-derived CDR1 and CDR2 are SGHTA and FQGNSA. DNA of the CDR3: TGTGCCAGCAGCTTATCGAGACTAAACTCTGGAAACACCATATATTTT. It is translated as CASSLSRLNSGNTIYF.

The V gene is TRBV24-1, the J gene TRBJ1-5, with TRBD1 matching over 7 bases. The V and J ends lost 4 bases and 7 bases, in that order; junction bases with no gene match: 12. The CDR3 sequence is 16 residues long. Germline lookup yields CDR1 KGHDR and CDR2 SFDVKD. The CDR3 DNA reads TGTGCCACCAGTGACGTCCAACAGGGGACCACGCAGCCCCAGCATTTT. Translation gives CATSDVQQGTTQPQHF.

This chain connects TRBV4-2 to TRBJ2-5; D uncertain. Germline V CDR1 and CDR2: LGHNA, YNFKEQ. V was trimmed by 0 bases and J by 2 bases, leaving 10 bases between them. This CDR3 spans 15 amino acids. The CDR3 protein is CASSQDNSRQETQYF. The CDR3 bases are TGTGCCAGCAGCCAAGATAACAGTAGGCAAGAGACCCAGTACTTC.

The J gene is TRBJ2-3, the V gene TRBV18, with TRBD2 matching over 14 bases. Trimming removed 4 bases from V and 3 bases from J; junction bases left unmatched: 3. Germline CDR1 reads KGHSH; CDR2 reads LQKENI. This CDR3 spans 16 amino acids. CDR3 region: CASSLRTSGRTDTQYF. The CDR3 DNA sequence: TGTGCCAGCTCACTTAGGACTAGCGGGAGGACAGATACGCAGTATTTT.

This rearrangement joins TRBV4-3 to TRBJ2-5; D perhaps matches TRBD1 (6 bases). Germline-derived CDR1 and CDR2 are LGHNA and YSLEER. The CDR3 sequence is 15 residues long. Trimming shortened V by 4 bases and J by 1 base, and 13 bases separated the two germline ends. The CDR3 DNA sequence: TGCGCCAGCAGCCTCACCGGACAGAGCCAAGAGACCCAGTACTTC. Its translation: CASSLTGQSQETQYF.

The V gene is TRBV19, the J gene TRBJ1-1, with TRBD1 matching 8 bases. After removal of 3 bases from V and 1 base from J, the junction contained 4 bases not matched to a gene. Germline V CDR1 and CDR2: LNHDA, SQIVND (reference sequence). This CDR3 is built from 15 residues. CDR3 nucleotide sequence: TGTGCCAGTAGTATCCCGACAGGGGAGAACACTGAAGCTTTCTTT. This codes for CASSIPTGENTEAFF.

This chain links TRBV18 with TRBJ2-7; 7 bases align to TRBD2. Germline trimming cut 3 bases from V and 0 bases from J; bases unmatched to any gene: 11. CDR3 size: 17 residues. Germline V gene sequence: CDR1 KGHSH, CDR2 LQKENI. CDR3 bases: TGTGCCAGCTCACCTTTGATTGGGGAGGGACTCTCCTACGAGCAGTACTTC. This encodes CASSPLIGEGLSYEQYF.

This clone was recorded only once. The chain links TRBV19 to TRBJ1-2; no clear D. Germline assignment: CDR1 LNHDA and CDR2 SQIVND (reference sequence). The CDR3 has 13 residues. V was pared by 4 bases and J by 5 bases, with 11 bases between. CDR3 loop: CASSRQDYYGYTF. The CDR3 bases are TGTGCCAGTAGTAGGCAGGACTATTATGGCTACACCTTC.

The rearrangement links TRBV2 to TRBJ2-7, with D tentatively TRBD1 (5 bases). V was shortened by 7 bases and J by 2 bases, with 12 bases between the two germline ends. This CDR3 comprises 13 residues. Germline V gene lookup returns CDR1 SNHLY and CDR2 FYNNEI. The CDR3 spells CASTGHETYEQYV. CDR3 bases: TGTGCCAGCACAGGACACGAGACCTACGAGCAGTACGTC.

This clone was recorded once. The chain has TRBV5-1 and TRBJ2-2; the match to TRBD2 covers 9 bases. CDR1 SGHRS and CDR2 YFSETQ come from the germline V gene. Trimming cost V 5 bases and J 0 bases; bases outside gene matches: 5. The CDR3 is 16 amino acids. The CDR3 reads CASSRLAGTNTGELFF. In DNA form, the CDR3 reads TGCGCCAGCAGTCGGCTAGCGGGGACGAACACCGGGGAGCTGTTTTTT. Full variable domain (rest looked up from reference TRBV5-1 and TRBJ2-2): KAGVTQTPRYLIKTRGQQVTLSCSPISGHRSVSWYQQTPGQGLQFLFEYFSETQRNKGNFPGRFSGRQFSNSRSEMNVSTLELGDSALYLCASSRLAGTNTGELFFGEGSRLTVL.

This chain links TRBV28 with TRBJ2-2; 8 bases match TRBD1. CDR3 length: 15 residues. Trimming cost V 6 bases and J 3 bases; bases outside gene matches: 6. CDR1 is MDHEN, CDR2 SYDVKM, per germline. CDR3 nucleotide sequence: TGTGCCAGCAGACAGACAGGGGCGGACACCGGGGAGCTGTTTTTT. Residues: CASRQTGADTGELFF.

This clone was observed a single time. The J gene is TRBJ2-7, the V gene TRBV7-3; maybe TRBD1 (5 bases). Germline CDR1 SGHTA, CDR2 FQGTGA. V shed 1 base and J shed 6 bases, with 13 bases lying between them. This CDR3 region has 14 residues. The CDR3 sequence is CASSLRQGPSEQYF. CDR3 DNA: TGTGCCAGCAGCTTAAGGCAGGGTCCCTCCGAGCAGTACTTC.